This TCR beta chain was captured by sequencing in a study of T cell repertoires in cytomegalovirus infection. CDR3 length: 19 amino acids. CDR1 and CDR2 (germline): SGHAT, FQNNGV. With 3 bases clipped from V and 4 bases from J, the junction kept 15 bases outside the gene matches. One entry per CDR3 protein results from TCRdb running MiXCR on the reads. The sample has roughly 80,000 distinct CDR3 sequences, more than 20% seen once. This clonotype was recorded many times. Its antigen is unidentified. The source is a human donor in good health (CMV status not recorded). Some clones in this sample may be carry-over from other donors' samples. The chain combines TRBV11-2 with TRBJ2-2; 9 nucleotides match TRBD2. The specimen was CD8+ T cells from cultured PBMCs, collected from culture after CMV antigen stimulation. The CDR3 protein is CASSLTGSIAGAATGELFF. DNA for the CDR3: TGTGCCAGCAGCTTGACAGGGAGTATAGCGGGAGCGGCCACCGGGGAGCTGTTTTTT.